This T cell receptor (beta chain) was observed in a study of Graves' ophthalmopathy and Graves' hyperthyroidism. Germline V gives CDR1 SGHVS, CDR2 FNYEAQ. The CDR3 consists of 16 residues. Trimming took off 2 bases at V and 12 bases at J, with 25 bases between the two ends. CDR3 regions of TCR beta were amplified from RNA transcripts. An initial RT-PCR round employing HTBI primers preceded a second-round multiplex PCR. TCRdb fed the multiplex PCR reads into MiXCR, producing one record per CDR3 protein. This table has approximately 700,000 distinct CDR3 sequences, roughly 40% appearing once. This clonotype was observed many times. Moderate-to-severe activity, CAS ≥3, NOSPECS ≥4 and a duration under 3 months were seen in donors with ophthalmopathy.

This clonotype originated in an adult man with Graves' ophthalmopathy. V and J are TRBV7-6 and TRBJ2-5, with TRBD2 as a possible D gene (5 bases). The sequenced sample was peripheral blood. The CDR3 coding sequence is TGTGCCAGCAGCTTACTCGGGGTCTCTCTATCTCGTAGAGAGTACTTC. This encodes CASSLLGVSLSRREYF.